These T cell receptor beta chains were read from a single sample in a study of beta chain features in type 1 diabetes. Generated by immunoSEQ multiplex PCR, the TCRdb table keeps only in-frame clones and is missing some. Among 900,000 or so clones listed, roughly 15% were seen once. Sequencing was performed on naive CD4+ T cells from blood. The receptors come from a woman between 18 and 29 years old in good health. Each CDR3 is given with its conserved first and last residue. Fields, in order: J gene, clone size, V gene, D gene, CDR3 protein, CDR3 DNA. A D gene is named only where the DNA matches it firmly. Some rows have no size entry. The others give once, few or many, or a class for an expanded clone.

>TRBJ2-7|few|TRBV7-2|TRBD1
CASSFSGTDTYEQYF
TGTGCCAGCAGCTTCTCCGGGACAGACACCTACGAGCAGTACTTC
>TRBJ2-1|few|TRBV7-2|-
CASSFAFDEQFF
TGTGCCAGCAGCTTCGCGTTCGATGAGCAGTTCTTC
>TRBJ2-1|few|TRBV2|TRBD2
CASRLGLVWGVNEQFF
TGTGCCAGCAGGCTAGGACTAGTCTGGGGGGTCAATGAGCAGTTCTTC
>TRBJ2-1|few|TRBV28|TRBD2
CASSSAAGGGHEQFF
TGTGCCAGCAGTTCCGCGGCGGGAGGAGGTCACGAGCAGTTCTTC
>TRBJ2-2|-|TRBV10-3|TRBD2
CAISGLAGSGELFF
TGTGCCATCTCCGGACTAGCGGGATCCGGGGAGCTGTTTTTT
>TRBJ2-1|few|TRBV19|-
CASSMVRKGEQFF
TGTGCCAGTAGTATGGTCCGAAAGGGGGAGCAGTTCTTC
>TRBJ2-7|-|TRBV9|TRBD1
CASSAGTGGEQYF
TGTGCCAGCAGCGCTGGGACAGGGGGCGAGCAGTACTTC
>TRBJ2-3|few|TRBV7-2|TRBD2
CASTQVAGGTDTQYF
TGTGCCAGCACCCAGGTAGCGGGAGGCACAGATACGCAGTATTTT
>TRBJ2-1|few|TRBV29-1|-
CSVGSSYNEQFF
TGCAGCGTTGGAAGCTCCTACAATGAGCAGTTCTTC
>TRBJ1-5|few|TRBV7-9|-
CASSKGPYGQPQHF
TGTGCCAGCAGCAAGGGACCCTATGGGCAGCCCCAGCATTTT
>TRBJ2-7|few|TRBV27|TRBD1
CASSFDRASYEQYF
TGTGCCAGCAGTTTCGACAGGGCCTCCTACGAGCAGTACTTC
>TRBJ1-4|-|TRBV27|-
CASSLFGPTHPNEKLFF
TGTGCCAGCAGTTTATTTGGGCCTACCCATCCTAATGAAAAACTGTTTTTT
>TRBJ2-4|-|TRBV28|TRBD1
CASSRGDRETNIQYF
TGTGCCAGCAGCCGGGGGGACAGGGAGACGAACATTCAGTACTTC
>TRBJ2-1|few|TRBV7-2|TRBD2
CASSLSLAGEVEFF
TGTGCCAGCAGCTTGTCCCTAGCGGGAGAGGTTGAGTTCTTC
>TRBJ2-7|-|TRBV28|-
CASRSGQAYEQYF
TGTGCCAGCAGGTCGGGGCAGGCCTACGAGCAGTACTTC